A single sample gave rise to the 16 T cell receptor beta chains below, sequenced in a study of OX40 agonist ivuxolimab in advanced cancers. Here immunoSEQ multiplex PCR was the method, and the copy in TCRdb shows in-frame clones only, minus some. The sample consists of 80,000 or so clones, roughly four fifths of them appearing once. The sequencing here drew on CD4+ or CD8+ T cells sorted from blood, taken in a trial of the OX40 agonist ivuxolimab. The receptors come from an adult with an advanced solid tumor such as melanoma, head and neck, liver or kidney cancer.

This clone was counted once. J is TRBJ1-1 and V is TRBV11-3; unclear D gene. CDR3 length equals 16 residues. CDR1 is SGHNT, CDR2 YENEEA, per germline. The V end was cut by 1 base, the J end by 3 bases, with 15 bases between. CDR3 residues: CASSLGASGGDTEAFF. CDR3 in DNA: TGTGCCAGCAGCTTAGGGGCGAGTGGTGGGGACACTGAAGCTTTCTTT.

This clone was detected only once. In nucleotides, the CDR3 is TGTGCCAGCAGTTATGGGGCCAGAACACCCCTCCACTTT. Translating it yields CASSYGARTPLHF. The chain carries TRBV6-5 and TRBJ1-6, with a possible D match to TRBD1 (5 bases). The CDR3 has 13 residues. V lost 3 bases and J lost 11, with 11 bases in between. Germline V gene lookup returns CDR1 MNHEY and CDR2 SVGAGI.

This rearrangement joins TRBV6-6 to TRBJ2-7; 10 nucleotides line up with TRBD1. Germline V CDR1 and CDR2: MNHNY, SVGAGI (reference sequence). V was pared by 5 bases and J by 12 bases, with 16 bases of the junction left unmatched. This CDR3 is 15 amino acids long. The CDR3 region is CASSRYRQGAYAPYF. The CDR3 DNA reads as TGTGCCAGCAGTCGCTACCGACAGGGGGCGTACGCCCCGTACTTC.

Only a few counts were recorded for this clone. Here the CDR3 DNA reads TGTGCCAGCTCATCAAATCAGGGGGCGGGTAATCAGCCCCAGCATTTT. Translation gives CASSSNQGAGNQPQHF. This chain connects TRBV18 to TRBJ1-5; 8 nucleotides match TRBD1. Germline V gene lookup returns CDR1 KGHSH and CDR2 LQKENI. V shed 5 bases, J shed 4 bases, and the junction held 10 bases outside the gene matches. The CDR3 consists of 16 residues.

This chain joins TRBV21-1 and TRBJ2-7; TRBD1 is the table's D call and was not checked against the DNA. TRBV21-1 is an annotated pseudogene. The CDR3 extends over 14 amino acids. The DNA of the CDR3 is TGTGCCAGCAGCCGCCGGGACAGGGACCACGAGCAGTACTTC. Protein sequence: CASSRRDRDHEQYF.

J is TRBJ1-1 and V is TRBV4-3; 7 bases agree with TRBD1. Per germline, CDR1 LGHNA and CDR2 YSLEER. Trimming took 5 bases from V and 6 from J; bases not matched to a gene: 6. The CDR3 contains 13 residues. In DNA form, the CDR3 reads TGCGCCAGCAGCAACCGGGACAGCCCTGAAGCTTTCTTT. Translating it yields CASSNRDSPEAFF.

The DNA of the CDR3 is TGCGCCAGCAGCCAAGATTGGTTGAGAGGTGAAAAACTGTTTTTT. Its protein product is CASSQDWLRGEKLFF. This chain connects TRBV4-3 to TRBJ1-4; D remains unclear. The CDR3 totals 15 residues. Trimming pared 0 bases from V and 7 bases from J, leaving 12 bases between. Germline loops: CDR1 LGHNA, CDR2 YSLEER.

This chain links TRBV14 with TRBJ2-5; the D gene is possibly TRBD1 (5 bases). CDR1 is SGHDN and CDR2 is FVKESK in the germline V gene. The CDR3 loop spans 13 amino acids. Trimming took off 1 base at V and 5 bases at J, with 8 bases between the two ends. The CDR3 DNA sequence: TGTGCCAGCAGCCAAGGGCAGGGTGAGACCCAGTACTTC. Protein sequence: CASSQGQGETQYF.

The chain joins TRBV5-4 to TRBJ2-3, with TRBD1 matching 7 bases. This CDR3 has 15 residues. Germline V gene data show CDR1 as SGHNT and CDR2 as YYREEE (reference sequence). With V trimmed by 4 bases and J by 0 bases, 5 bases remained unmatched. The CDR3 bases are TGTGCCAGCAGCCAGGACAGGCCTAGCACAGATACGCAGTATTTT. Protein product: CASSQDRPSTDTQYF.

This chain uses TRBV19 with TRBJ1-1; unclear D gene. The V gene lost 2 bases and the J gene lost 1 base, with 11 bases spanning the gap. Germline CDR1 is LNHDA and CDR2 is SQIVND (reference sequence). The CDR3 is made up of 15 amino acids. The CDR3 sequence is CASSIRMGANTEAFF. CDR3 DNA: TGTGCCAGTAGTATAAGGATGGGAGCGAACACTGAAGCTTTCTTT.

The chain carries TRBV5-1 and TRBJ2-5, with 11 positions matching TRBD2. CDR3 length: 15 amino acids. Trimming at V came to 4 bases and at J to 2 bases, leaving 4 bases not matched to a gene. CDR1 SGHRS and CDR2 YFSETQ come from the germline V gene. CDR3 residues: CASSPGTSGQETQYF. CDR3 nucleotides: TGCGCCAGCAGCCCCGGGACTAGCGGACAAGAGACCCAGTACTTC.

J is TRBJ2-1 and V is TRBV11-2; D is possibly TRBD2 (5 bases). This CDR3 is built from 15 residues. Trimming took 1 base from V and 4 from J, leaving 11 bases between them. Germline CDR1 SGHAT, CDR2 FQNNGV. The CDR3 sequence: CASSLVAGRYNEQFF. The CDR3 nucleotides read TGTGCCAGCAGCTTAGTTGCGGGTAGATACAATGAGCAGTTCTTC.

Here the CDR3 reads CASSLGSGTETQYF. CDR3 nucleotide sequence: TGTGCCAGCAGCTTAGGATCAGGGACGGAGACCCAGTACTTC. This chain links TRBV11-3 with TRBJ2-5; D is tentatively TRBD1 or TRBD2 (5 bases each). V lost 1 base, J lost 5 bases, and 11 bases lay in between. This CDR3 is 14 amino acids long. Germline-derived CDR1 and CDR2 are SGHNT and YENEEA. The full variable domain, with the rest looked up from reference TRBV11-3 and TRBJ2-5, is EAGVVQSPRYKIIEKKQPVAFWCNPISGHNTLYWYLQNLGQGPELLIRYENEEAVDDSQLPKDRFSAERLKGVDSTLKIQPAELGDSAVYLCASSLGSGTETQYFGPGTRLLVL.

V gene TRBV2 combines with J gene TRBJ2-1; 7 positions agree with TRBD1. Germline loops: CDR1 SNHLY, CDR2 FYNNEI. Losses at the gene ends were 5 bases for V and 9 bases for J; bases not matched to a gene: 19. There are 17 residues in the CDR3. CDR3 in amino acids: CASSMAGGSAAPSEQFF. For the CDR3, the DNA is TGTGCCAGCAGTATGGCAGGGGGTAGCGCGGCCCCAAGTGAGCAGTTCTTC.

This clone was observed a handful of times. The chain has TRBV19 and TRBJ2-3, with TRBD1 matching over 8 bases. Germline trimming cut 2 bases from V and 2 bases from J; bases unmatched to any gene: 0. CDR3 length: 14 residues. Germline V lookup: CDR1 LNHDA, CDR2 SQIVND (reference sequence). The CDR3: CASSIQGATDTQYF. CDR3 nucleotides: TGTGCCAGTAGTATACAGGGGGCCACAGATACGCAGTATTTT. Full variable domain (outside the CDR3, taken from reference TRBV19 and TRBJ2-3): DGGITQSPKYLFRKEGQNVTLSCEQNLNHDAMYWYRQDPGQGLRLIYYSQIVNDFQKGDIAEGYSVSREKKESFPLTVTSAQKNPTAFYLCASSIQGATDTQYFGPGTRLTVL.

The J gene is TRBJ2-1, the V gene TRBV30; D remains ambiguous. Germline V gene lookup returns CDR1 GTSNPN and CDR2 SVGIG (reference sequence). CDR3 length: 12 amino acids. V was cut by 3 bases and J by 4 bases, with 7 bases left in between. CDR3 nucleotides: TGTGCCTGGAGCAAGGGATACAATGAGCAGTTCTTC. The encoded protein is CAWSKGYNEQFF.